The rows below give T cell receptor beta chains drawn from one sample of a study of cytomegalovirus exposure and HLA in healthy donors. Assay: immunoSEQ multiplex PCR; the TCRdb copy retains only in-frame clones and omits some. The sample holds some 170,000 clones, 77% seen once. The material sequenced was PBMCs. The receptors originated from a woman in her thirties in good health and CMV-seronegative. Each CDR3 is given with its conserved first and last residue. Each record gives: V gene, J gene, CDR3 protein.

TRBV5-4,TRBJ2-3,CASSSTSGGTDTQYF
TRBV5-1,TRBJ1-1,CASSLALPTEAFF
TRBV7-2,TRBJ1-4,CASSLARGSEKLFF
TRBV11-2,TRBJ2-1,CASSHYNEQFF
TRBV15,TRBJ2-3,CATSRRTSGGTDTQYF
TRBV10-3,TRBJ2-7,CAISPTSIYEQYF
TRBV27,TRBJ1-5,CASSLGGARGSNQPQHF
TRBV28,TRBJ2-3,CASSFPMGGTQYF
TRBV14,TRBJ1-1,CASSYRRGNTEAFF
TRBV14,TRBJ1-6,CASSPSSYNSPLHF
TRBV28,TRBJ2-7,CASSLQGGEQYF
TRBV7-2,TRBJ2-4,CASSRDRVTNIQYF
TRBV19,TRBJ1-1,CASSMGQAPLPAFF
TRBV4-1,TRBJ1-2,CASSQTRGQGSFYGYTF
TRBV27,TRBJ2-1,CASSLSGQGWDEQFF
TRBV5-1,TRBJ1-2,CASSLPRGAEINYGYTF
TRBV13,TRBJ2-1,CASSSTGYRGRAYNEQFF
TRBV28,TRBJ2-4,CASSLWGGRNIQYF
TRBV6-1,TRBJ2-1,CASSWGTYNEQFF
TRBV7-9,TRBJ2-5,CASRTGTGQETQYF
TRBV4-1,TRBJ2-7,CASSQDRRGRVEQYF
TRBV5-1,TRBJ2-5,CASSDGTEETQYF
TRBV19,TRBJ1-5,CASSILWAGVQPQHF
TRBV10-3,TRBJ2-7,CAISSGTSGSQNGQYF
TRBV6-1,TRBJ2-1,CASRPTGAEYNEQFF